The next 28 T cell receptor beta chains were all read from a single sample in a study of T cells in narcolepsy. TCRdb's table, derived via immunoSEQ multiplex PCR, lists solely in-frame clones and lacks some. The table shows 30,000 to 35,000 clones, with 75% to 90% occurring only once. The sequencing input was memory (CD45RA-) CD4+ T cells from blood. Receptor source: a human donor in good health.

This clone was seen a handful of times. The chain carries TRBV7-2 and TRBJ2-1; 7 nucleotides align to TRBD2. The V gene end was trimmed by 3 bases and the J gene end by 10 bases; junction bases not matched to a gene: 6. The CDR3 is 13 residues long. Germline loops: CDR1 SGHTA, CDR2 FQGNSA. CDR3 sequence (DNA): TGTGCCAGCAGCTTGCACCCGGGGGGAGAGCAGTTCTTC. Protein sequence: CASSLHPGGEQFF. The full variable domain, its missing parts supplied by reference TRBV7-2 and TRBJ2-1, is GAGVSQSPSNKVTEKGKDVELRCDPISGHTALYWYRQSLGQGLEFLIYFQGNSAPDKSGLPSDRFSAERTGGSVSTLTIQRTQQEDSAVYLCASSLHPGGEQFFGPGTRLTVL.

This clone was seen only a few times. The gene calls are TRBV5-4 and TRBJ2-2, with 8 bases identical to TRBD2. The CDR3 has 15 amino acids. V was clipped by 2 bases and J by 5 bases; unmatched bases: 5. Germline loops: CDR1 SGHNT, CDR2 YYREEE (reference sequence). DNA for the CDR3: TGTGCCAGCAGCTTACGCGGGGGGATAACCGGGGAGCTGTTTTTT. It yields the protein CASSLRGGITGELFF.

The V gene is TRBV19, the J gene TRBJ2-7; 7 bases map to TRBD2. Germline assignment: CDR1 LNHDA and CDR2 SQIVND (reference sequence). CDR3 length: 18 amino acids. The V gene end was trimmed by 3 bases and the J gene end by 1 base; junction bases not matched to a gene: 15. This chain's CDR3 is CASSMSGGSSTLSYEQYF. CDR3 nucleotide sequence: TGTGCCAGTAGTATGTCCGGGGGGTCGTCAACCCTTTCCTACGAGCAGTACTTC.

V and J are TRBV5-1 and TRBJ1-4, with TRBD1 identical over 7 bases. After removal of 6 bases from V and 3 bases from J, the junction contained 14 bases not matched to a gene. Germline V gives CDR1 SGHRS, CDR2 YFSETQ. This CDR3 is 17 amino acids long. The CDR3 region is CASTWGRQGRANEKLFF. CDR3 DNA: TGCGCCAGCACCTGGGGACGACAGGGACGAGCTAATGAAAAACTGTTTTTT.

The V and J genes are TRBV19 and TRBJ2-7, with D perhaps matching TRBD1 (6 bases). The CDR3 contains 13 residues. Germline V gives CDR1 LNHDA, CDR2 SQIVND (reference sequence). V gave up 8 bases and J gave up 3 bases, with 14 bases separating them. The CDR3 sequence: CASSTGMDYEQYF. CDR3 nucleotides: TGTGCCAGTTCTACAGGGATGGACTACGAGCAGTACTTC.

The chain uses TRBV4-3 and TRBJ2-4, with D perhaps matching TRBD2 (5 bases). This CDR3 region has 14 residues. CDR1 is LGHNA and CDR2 is YSLEER in the germline V gene. Deletions cut 0 bases from V and 4 bases from J, with 7 bases between. The CDR3 bases are TGCGCCAGCAGCCAAGACAGACTAAAAAACATTCAGTACTTC. Residues: CASSQDRLKNIQYF.

This chain links TRBV5-1 with TRBJ2-3; D is uncertain. The CDR3 runs 12 residues. Trimming removed 5 bases from V and 3 bases from J, with 7 bases in between. CDR1 SGHRS and CDR2 YFSETQ come from the germline V gene. CDR3 coding DNA: TGCGCCAGCAGTCAGGAGACAGATACGCAGTATTTT. Translation: CASSQETDTQYF.

CDR3 nucleotides: TGTGCCAGCACCCCCGGGACAGTCCAAGAGACCCAGTACTTC. Residues: CASTPGTVQETQYF. The chain couples TRBV6-6 to TRBJ2-5, with 7 positions matching TRBD1. Germline trimming cut 7 bases from V and 1 base from J; bases unmatched to any gene: 6. Germline V gene data show CDR1 as MNHNY and CDR2 as SVGAGI (reference sequence). This CDR3 region has 14 residues.

This rearrangement joins TRBV2 to TRBJ2-5; TRBD2 agrees at 11 bases. The CDR3 consists of 15 residues. Germline CDR1 and CDR2: SNHLY and FYNNEI. J gave up 5 bases and V 6 bases, and 8 bases lay outside the gene matches. The DNA of the CDR3 is TGTGCCAGCAGCCCTATGACTAGCGGGGTGGAGACCCAGTACTTC. Translating gives CASSPMTSGVETQYF.

This sequence joins TRBV11-2 and TRBJ2-7; 9 bases are a match to TRBD1. J lost 5 bases, V lost 7 bases, and 12 bases had no gene match. Germline CDR1 SGHAT, CDR2 FQNNGV. This CDR3 is 15 amino acids long. In DNA, the CDR3 is TGTGCCAGCACCCCGGGCGGGACAGGGATGCACGAGCAGTACTTC. Translated: CASTPGGTGMHEQYF.

The chain carries TRBV5-5 and TRBJ2-7; D is perhaps TRBD1 (6 bases). The CDR3 consists of 14 residues. Germline lookup yields CDR1 SGHKS and CDR2 YYEKEE (reference sequence). V lost 3 bases, J lost 6 bases, and 16 bases lay in between. This CDR3 reads CASSSWGRVREQYF. CDR3 coding DNA: TGTGCCAGCAGCTCCTGGGGGCGAGTACGCGAGCAGTACTTC.

With regard to this clone: Other DNA sequences within the sample encode an identical CDR3. This rearrangement joins TRBV7-2 to TRBJ1-2; D is possibly TRBD1 (5 bases). The CDR3 length is 11 residues. Trimming took off 10 bases at V and 11 bases at J, with 17 bases between the two ends. Germline V lookup: CDR1 SGHTA, CDR2 FQGNSA. Here the CDR3 reads CATLGRKGYTF. Here the CDR3 DNA reads TGTGCCACCCTGGGACGTAAGGGTTACACCTTC.

The rearrangement joins TRBV28 to TRBJ2-3; TRBD2 matches at 7 bases. V was pared by 4 bases and J by 3 bases, with 7 bases of the junction left unmatched. This CDR3 spans 15 amino acids. Per germline, CDR1 MDHEN and CDR2 SYDVKM. CDR3 bases: TGTGCCAGCAGTTCCCTAGCGGAGGGGACAGATACGCAGTATTTT. This codes for CASSSLAEGTDTQYF.

This clone was counted between two and nine times. This chain connects TRBV27 to TRBJ1-2; TRBD1 might be the D (6 bases). Germline V gene sequence: CDR1 MNHEY, CDR2 SMNVEV (reference sequence). The CDR3 spans 16 residues. Trimming took off 6 bases at V and 4 bases at J, with 21 bases between the two ends. CDR3 nucleotides: TGTGCCAGCAGCCTCTACCCGGACAGCTCTACCTATGGCTACACCTTC. This codes for CASSLYPDSSTYGYTF.

The chain uses TRBV7-2 and TRBJ2-7, with 8 nucleotides matching TRBD1. CDR1 is SGHTA and CDR2 is FQGNSA in the germline V gene. The CDR3 totals 13 residues. With 3 bases clipped from V and 3 bases from J, the junction kept 1 base outside the gene matches. The CDR3 protein is CASSFDRGYEQYF. Here the CDR3 DNA reads TGTGCCAGCAGCTTCGACAGGGGCTACGAGCAGTACTTC.

CDR3 residues: CASSHGGDIYGYTF. The DNA of the CDR3 is TGCGCCAGCAGCCATGGCGGGGATATCTATGGCTACACCTTC. The chain joins TRBV4-1 to TRBJ1-2; the D is unclear. The CDR3 spans 14 residues. Germline V gives CDR1 MGHRA, CDR2 YSYEKL. V gave up 3 bases and J gave up 4 bases, with 12 bases separating them.

This rearrangement joins TRBV9 to TRBJ2-1; no clear D. Trimming shortened V by 4 bases and J by 1 base, and 12 bases separated the two germline ends. The germline V gene encodes CDR1 SGDLS and CDR2 YYNGEE. The CDR3 contains 15 residues. CDR3 in amino acids: CASSIGPGSYNEQFF. CDR3 DNA: TGTGCCAGCAGCATCGGGCCGGGTTCCTACAATGAGCAGTTCTTC.

The V and J genes are TRBV10-3 and TRBJ2-6; D uncertain. The CDR3 consists of 14 residues. V dropped 2 bases and J dropped 3 bases, with 5 bases sitting between them. Germline lookup yields CDR1 ENHRY and CDR2 SYGVKD. CDR3 nucleotides: TGTGCCATCAGTGAGGGTAGTGGGGCCAACGTCCTGACTTTC. Protein sequence: CAISEGSGANVLTF.

Only a few counts were recorded for this clone. The chain links TRBV11-2 to TRBJ2-1, with 11 bases identical to TRBD2. Trimming took 3 bases from V and 0 from J; bases not matched to a gene: 1. CDR1 SGHAT and CDR2 FQNNGV come from the germline V gene. The CDR3 runs to 16 residues. Here the CDR3 reads CASSFTSGSSYNEQFF. CDR3 coding DNA: TGTGCCAGCAGCTTTACTAGCGGGAGCTCCTACAATGAGCAGTTCTTC.

The rearrangement joins TRBV28 to TRBJ2-5; TRBD1 matches 7 bases. The junction had 3 bases not matched to a gene; V was cut back by 4 bases and J by 4 bases. In germline, CDR1 is MDHEN, CDR2 SYDVKM. The CDR3 loop spans 13 amino acids. The CDR3 sequence is CASSSGQLETQYF. CDR3 DNA sequence: TGTGCCAGCAGTTCGGGACAGCTAGAGACCCAGTACTTC. Full variable domain (remainder filled in from reference TRBV28 and TRBJ2-5): DVKVTQSSRYLVKRTGEKVFLECVQDMDHENMFWYRQDPGLGLRLIYFSYDVKMKEKGDIPEGYSVSREKKERFSLILESASTNQTSMYLCASSSGQLETQYFGPGTRLLVL.

The chain employs TRBV6-1 and TRBJ2-3; D not resolved. Germline V CDR1 and CDR2: MNHNS, SASEGT. The CDR3 is 13 amino acids. V gave up 7 bases and J gave up 5 bases, with 13 bases separating them. As DNA, the CDR3 is TGTGCCAGCAACTCCCTCGTCATAGATACGCAGTATTTT. Its protein is CASNSLVIDTQYF.

The chain joins TRBV7-9 to TRBJ2-2; TRBD2 aligns across 7 bases. Germline V gene sequence: CDR1 SEHNR, CDR2 FQNEAQ (reference sequence). After removal of 5 bases from V and 2 bases from J, the junction contained 11 bases not matched to a gene. This CDR3 has 17 residues. The CDR3 DNA reads as TGTGCCAGCAGCCTAAGGCCTAGCGGACGCAACACCGGGGAGCTGTTTTTT. Its protein product is CASSLRPSGRNTGELFF.

CDR3 coding DNA: TGTGCCAGCGGGGCCCCGGGCACCTCTGGAAACACCATATATTTT. This translates into CASGAPGTSGNTIYF. The rearrangement links TRBV6-5 to TRBJ1-3; D may be TRBD1 (5 bases). CDR3 length: 15 amino acids. Germline V gene lookup returns CDR1 MNHEY and CDR2 SVGAGI. V lost 8 bases and J lost 0, with 14 bases in between.

The chain combines TRBV28 with TRBJ1-2; D is ambiguous. The CDR3 is 15 amino acids. V was shortened by 6 bases and J by 4 bases, with 18 bases between the two germline ends. In germline, CDR1 is MDHEN, CDR2 SYDVKM. The CDR3 nucleotides read TGTGCCAGCAGGCCAGTCACTGGGGTGGGCTATGGCTACACCTTC. Translation: CASRPVTGVGYGYTF.

The CDR3 DNA reads TGTGCCAGCTCACCACCAAGGAAAAACATTCAGTACTTC. Translated, it gives CASSPPRKNIQYF. The genes are TRBV18 and TRBJ2-4, with D unresolved. This CDR3 has 13 residues. The ends were cut back, 0 bases at V and 4 bases at J, with 4 bases in the middle. Germline CDR1 KGHSH, CDR2 LQKENI.

This clone turned up a few times. The gene calls are TRBV4-1 and TRBJ1-1; D gene ambiguous. This CDR3 contains 15 residues. Germline V lookup: CDR1 MGHRA, CDR2 YSYEKL. Trimming stripped 2 bases from V and 1 base from J, with 11 bases between. The CDR3 here is CASSQRVVRNTEAFF. The CDR3 DNA follows: TGCGCCAGCAGCCAAAGGGTTGTTAGGAACACTGAAGCTTTCTTT.

This clone has just a few counts. The V gene is TRBV7-2, the J gene TRBJ2-7; TRBD2 matches at 11 bases. The CDR3 is 14 amino acids. The V segment lost 5 bases and the J segment 4 bases; nucleotides outside the gene matches: 4. Germline V gene lookup returns CDR1 SGHTA and CDR2 FQGNSA. CDR3 coding DNA: TGTGCCAGCAGCCCCGGGACTAGCGGATACGAGCAGTACTTC. This encodes CASSPGTSGYEQYF.

This chain connects TRBV7-2 to TRBJ1-2; possible D gene TRBD1, 5 bases. The CDR3 is made up of 15 amino acids. Germline values: CDR1 SGHTA, CDR2 FQGNSA. With 1 base removed from V and 2 bases from J, the gap between germline ends came to 11 bases. CDR3 amino acids: CASSLGGFPNYGYTF. Written as DNA, the CDR3 is TGTGCCAGCAGCTTAGGGGGGTTCCCGAACTATGGCTACACCTTC.